Listed below are T cell receptor beta chains from one sample, sequenced in a study of blood T cell repertoires in COVID-19. Some clones are missing from TCRdb's copy, which holds only in-frame ones; the method was immunoSEQ multiplex PCR. The sample lists roughly 210,000 clones; approximately 81% were seen once. Sequenced sample: peripheral blood. These receptors were taken from a woman of 80 years or more with COVID-19, enrolled during active disease. CDR3s include the opening cysteine and the closing phenylalanine or tryptophan. The order of the fields is V gene, CDR3 protein.

>TRBV28
CASSTPGQGRGYTF
>TRBV3-1/TRBV3-2
CASSQDGVIEKLFF
>TRBV5-5
CASSLAVGGSYEQYF
>TRBV7-9
CASSDPTGNYGYTF
>TRBV25-1
CASSDQRRRSEKLFF
>TRBV7-2
CASSLSGGYTDTQYF
>TRBV28
CASSWGDIQYF
>TRBV2
CASSDLTSGADTQYF
>TRBV10-2
CASSEQGGYSPLHF
>TRBV28
CASSESGTEAFF
>TRBV3-1/TRBV3-2
CASSQVGGGEAFF
>TRBV3-1/TRBV3-2
CASSQGTGGWGYTF
>TRBV7-2
CASRTSGSTDTQYF
>TRBV9
CASSVGQGAYNEQFF
>TRBV2
CASSAQGLNEAFF
>TRBV5-1
CASSHSGGIYNEQFF
>TRBV6-5
CASSYQGQTTEKLFF
>TRBV19
CASSNQRGAFYEQYF
>TRBV28
CASSFKRGAVSSLNTEAFF
>TRBV5-1
CASSLSGQNTEAFF
>TRBV5-6
CASSSLDREDGYTF
>TRBV12-3/TRBV12-4
CASSGIGGELFF